Given below is one TCR beta chain in context. The data were obtained in a study of cytomegalovirus exposure and HLA in healthy donors. PCR primers comprised 60 Vbeta and 13 Jbeta primers. Sequencing was performed with immunoSEQ multiplex PCR; in TCRdb, only in-frame clones are kept and a portion is missing. The sample comprises 150,000 to 200,000 clones, about 71% of which are singletons, and less than 3.5% rests with the top ten. This TCR derives from a woman in her 40s in good health and CMV-seropositive. Sequenced: PBMCs.

DNA for the CDR3: TGTGCCAGCAGCCCCTGGACCACAACAGGGGGCAGCTATGGCTACACCTTC. Encoded protein: CASSPWTTTGGSYGYTF. The V gene is TRBV7-8, the J gene TRBJ1-2; 9 bases align to TRBD1. V lost 5 bases and J lost 4; bases outside the gene matches: 14. The CDR3 has 17 amino acids. Germline V CDR1 and CDR2: SGHVS, FQNEAQ.